This T cell receptor beta chain was sequenced in a study of CD8 T cells in Susac syndrome. Sequencing of TCR beta, carried out with a high-throughput approach, was applied to CD8+ and CD4+ T cells from the blood. CD8+ and CD4+ T cells were negatively isolated; TEMRA cells were FACS-enriched. An input of roughly 0.5 to 1 ug of RNA was subjected to reverse transcription using random hexamers. Amplification of TCR beta CDR3 was carried out by immunoSEQ multiplex PCR, which covered 54 Vbeta and 13 Jbeta segments. MiXCR was run by TCRdb on the immunoSEQ multiplex PCR reads, yielding one entry per CDR3 protein. The table records some 95,000 distinct CDR3 sequences, approximately 95% of them present only once. Trimming pared 0 bases from V and 1 base from J, leaving 5 bases between. The CDR3 totals 14 residues. From germline, CDR1 is SGHKS and CDR2 YYEKEE (reference sequence). Findings of the study overall: The number of individuals included in the study's TCR sequencing and HLA analysis was acknowledged as relatively small.

A word on this clonotype: Its antigen is still unknown.

V is TRBV5-5 and J is TRBJ1-5; D gene ambiguous. The sequence was obtained from a human donor in good health. The sequenced sample was CD8+ T cells from PBMCs. The CDR3 DNA sequence: TGTGCCAGCAGCTTGGCCTCCAGCAATCAGCCCCAGCATTTT. Its protein product is CASSLASSNQPQHF. The variable domain in full, with the rest retrieved from reference TRBV5-5 and TRBJ1-5, is DAGVTQSPTHLIKTRGQQVTLRCSPISGHKSVSWYQQVLGQGPQFIFQYYEKEERGRGNFPDRFSARQFPNYSSELNVNALLLGDSALYLCASSLASSNQPQHFGDGTRLSIL.